A selection of T cell receptor beta chains follows, all from one sample in a study of identical twins. Via MiXCR, TCRdb re-called the 5' RACE reads, giving one row per CDR3 protein. The table has some 900,000 distinct CDR3 sequences, around an eighth seen once; the top ten hold 1.5% to 2%. This same sample was also taken into another study, of yellow fever vaccine responses in identical twins.

The sequenced sample was PBMCs. The receptors stem from a woman aged 18-35 years in good health. CDR3s include the opening cysteine and the closing phenylalanine or tryptophan. A D gene is named only where the DNA matches it firmly. Some rows mark clone size as missing; the rest say once, few, many or name a class of expanded clone.

CSVTGLENIQYF,TGCAGCGTAACGGGACTCGAAAACATTCAGTACTTC,many,TRBV29-1,.,TRBJ2-4
CASPGLANTDTQNF,TGTGCCAGCCCGGGACTAGCGAACACAGATACGCAGAATTTT,.,TRBV2,TRBD2,TRBJ2-3
CASSENPGLAGETQYF,TGTGCCAGCAGTGAAAATCCGGGACTAGCGGGAGAGACCCAGTACTTC,many,TRBV25-1,TRBD2,TRBJ2-5
CASRTRQVLNYNEQFF,TGTGCCAGCAGAACCCGGCAGGTTTTAAACTACAATGAGCAGTTCTTC,few,TRBV28,.,TRBJ2-1
CSARDGTSGDTDTQYF,TGCAGTGCTAGAGATGGTACTAGCGGGGACACAGATACGCAGTATTTT,few,TRBV20-1,TRBD2,TRBJ2-3
CASSLGVGRMSSYEQYF,TGTGCCAGCAGTTTGGGGGTCGGGAGAATGAGTTCCTACGAGCAGTACTTC,.,TRBV12-3/TRBV12-4,.,TRBJ2-7
CASRMTENTQYF,TGTGCCAGCAGGATGACAGAGAATACGCAGTATTTT,.,TRBV2,.,TRBJ2-3
CASSGLAGGPSTDTQYF,TGTGCCAGCTCGGGACTAGCGGGGGGGCCTAGCACAGATACGCAGTATTTT,.,TRBV27,TRBD2,TRBJ2-3
CASSPGDEETQYF,TGTGCCAGCAGCCCGGGAGATGAAGAGACCCAGTACTTC,few,TRBV14,.,TRBJ2-5
CASGTGPMLGYTF,TGTGCCAGCGGTACGGGCCCCATGTTAGGCTACACCTTC,.,TRBV12-3/TRBV12-4,.,TRBJ1-2
CASSLAPKGLNTGELFF,TGTGCCAGCAGTTTGGCCCCGAAGGGCCTAAATACCGGGGAGCTGTTTTTT,few,TRBV27,.,TRBJ2-2
CASSERQGGYNEQFF,TGTGCCAGCAGTGAAAGACAGGGTGGGTACAATGAGCAGTTCTTC,.,TRBV25-1,TRBD1,TRBJ2-1
CASSLPGLETYEQYF,TGTGCCAGCAGTTTACCGGGACTAGAAACCTACGAGCAGTACTTC,many,TRBV28,TRBD2,TRBJ2-7
CASSRGGGVPTGNTIYF,TGTGCCAGCAGTCGGGGTGGTGGTGTGCCTACTGGAAACACCATATATTTT,many,TRBV6-1,.,TRBJ1-3
CASSEGLEIHEQFF,TGTGCCAGCAGCGAGGGACTAGAGATCCATGAGCAGTTCTTC,few,TRBV11-2,TRBD2,TRBJ2-1
CASSLAGQGTDTQYF,TGTGCCAGCAGCTTGGCGGGACAGGGCACAGATACGCAGTATTTT,many,TRBV11-2,TRBD1,TRBJ2-3
CATSSLDTQETQYF,TGTGCCACCAGTTCCCTAGACACCCAAGAGACCCAGTACTTC,.,TRBV24-1,.,TRBJ2-5
CSVNLRDAGGYTF,TGCAGCGTTAACCTCCGGGACGCGGGGGGCTACACCTTC,few,TRBV29-1,.,TRBJ1-2
CASSLLEWGSTGELFF,TGTGCCAGCAGCCTACTAGAATGGGGCTCCACCGGGGAGCTGTTTTTT,.,TRBV7-9,.,TRBJ2-2
CSVLLRELAYNEQFF,TGCAGCGTTTTATTGCGGGAGCTTGCCTACAATGAGCAGTTCTTC,.,TRBV29-1,TRBD2,TRBJ2-1
CASSESGDRGNEQFF,TGCGCCAGCAGTGAGTCTGGAGACCGCGGCAATGAGCAGTTCTTC,few,TRBV10-1,.,TRBJ2-1
CASSVDLAALSTDTQYF,TGTGCCAGCAGCGTAGACCTAGCGGCATTAAGCACAGATACGCAGTATTTT,few,TRBV9,TRBD2,TRBJ2-3
CASSDVAGREAFF,TGTGCCAGCAGTGACGTAGCAGGCCGTGAAGCTTTCTTT,few,TRBV6-4,.,TRBJ1-1
CASSGGTGNQPQHF,TGTGCCAGCAGTGGAGGGACAGGGAATCAGCCCCAGCATTTT,few,TRBV6-1,TRBD1,TRBJ1-5
CATSDGLADRDTQYF,TGTGCCACCTCTGACGGACTAGCTGATCGAGATACGCAGTATTTT,.,TRBV24-1,TRBD2,TRBJ2-3
CASSHNGLAGMDTQYF,TGTGCCAGCAGTCACAACGGACTAGCGGGGATGGATACGCAGTATTTT,few,TRBV6-5,TRBD2,TRBJ2-3